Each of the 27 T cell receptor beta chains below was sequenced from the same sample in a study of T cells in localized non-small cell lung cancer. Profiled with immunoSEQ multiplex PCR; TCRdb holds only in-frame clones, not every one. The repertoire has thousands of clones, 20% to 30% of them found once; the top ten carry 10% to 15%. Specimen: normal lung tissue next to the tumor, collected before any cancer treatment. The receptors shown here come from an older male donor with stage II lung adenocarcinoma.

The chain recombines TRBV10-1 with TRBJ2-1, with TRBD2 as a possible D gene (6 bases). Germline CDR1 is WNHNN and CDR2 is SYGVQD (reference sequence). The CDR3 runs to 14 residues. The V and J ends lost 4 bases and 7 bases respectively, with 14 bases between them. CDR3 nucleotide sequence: TGCGCCAGCAGTGTCGGACTAACTGGGAATGAGCAGTTCTTC. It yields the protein CASSVGLTGNEQFF.

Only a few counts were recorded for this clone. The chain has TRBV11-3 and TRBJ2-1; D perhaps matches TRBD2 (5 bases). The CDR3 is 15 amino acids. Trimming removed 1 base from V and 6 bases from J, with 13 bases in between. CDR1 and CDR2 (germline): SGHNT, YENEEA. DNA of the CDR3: TGTGCCAGCAGCTTAGTGATACTAGAGGGCAATGAGCAGTTCTTC. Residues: CASSLVILEGNEQFF. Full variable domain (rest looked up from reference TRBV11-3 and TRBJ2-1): EAGVVQSPRYKIIEKKQPVAFWCNPISGHNTLYWYLQNLGQGPELLIRYENEEAVDDSQLPKDRFSAERLKGVDSTLKIQPAELGDSAVYLCASSLVILEGNEQFFGPGTRLTVL.

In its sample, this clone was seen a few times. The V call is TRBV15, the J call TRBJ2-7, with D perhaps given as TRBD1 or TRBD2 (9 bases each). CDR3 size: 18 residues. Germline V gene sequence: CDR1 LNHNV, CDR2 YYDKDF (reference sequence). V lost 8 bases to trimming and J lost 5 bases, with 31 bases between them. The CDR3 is CATSMWGTGTSLENEQYF. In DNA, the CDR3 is TGTGCCACCTCAATGTGGGGGACAGGGACTAGCCTTGAGAACGAGCAGTACTTC.

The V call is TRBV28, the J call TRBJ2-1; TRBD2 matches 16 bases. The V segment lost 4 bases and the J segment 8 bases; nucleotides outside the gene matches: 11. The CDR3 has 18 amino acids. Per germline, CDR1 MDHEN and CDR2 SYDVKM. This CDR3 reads CASSSTGTSGRVSDEQFF. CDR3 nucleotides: TGTGCCAGCAGTTCTACCGGGACTAGCGGGAGGGTTAGTGATGAGCAGTTCTTC.

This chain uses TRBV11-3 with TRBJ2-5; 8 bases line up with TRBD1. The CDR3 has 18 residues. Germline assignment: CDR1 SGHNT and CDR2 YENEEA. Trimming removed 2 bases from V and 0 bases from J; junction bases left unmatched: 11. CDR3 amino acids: CASSLRIPTGAYQETQYF. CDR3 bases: TGTGCCAGCAGCTTAAGAATCCCGACAGGGGCGTACCAAGAGACCCAGTACTTC.

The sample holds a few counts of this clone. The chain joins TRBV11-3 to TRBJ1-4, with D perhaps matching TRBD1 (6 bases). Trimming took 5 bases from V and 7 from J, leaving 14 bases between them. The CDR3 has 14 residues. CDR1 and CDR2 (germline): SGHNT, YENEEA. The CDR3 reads CASSPGQRSEKLFF. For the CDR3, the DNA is TGTGCCAGCAGCCCAGGACAGCGGAGTGAAAAACTGTTTTTT.

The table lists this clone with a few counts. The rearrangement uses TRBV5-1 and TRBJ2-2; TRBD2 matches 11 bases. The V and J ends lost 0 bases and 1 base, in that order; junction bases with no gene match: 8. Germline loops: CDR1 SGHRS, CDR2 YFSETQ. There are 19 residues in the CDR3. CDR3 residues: CASSLDLAGGPLNTGELFF. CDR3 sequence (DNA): TGCGCCAGCAGCTTGGATCTAGCGGGAGGCCCCCTGAACACCGGGGAGCTGTTTTTT.

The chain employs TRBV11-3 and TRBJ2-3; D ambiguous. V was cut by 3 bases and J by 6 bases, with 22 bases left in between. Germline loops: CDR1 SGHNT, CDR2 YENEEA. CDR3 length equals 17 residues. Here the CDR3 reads CASSFFKVNSLVDTQYF. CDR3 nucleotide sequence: TGTGCCAGCAGCTTTTTTAAGGTGAACAGTCTTGTGGATACGCAGTATTTT.

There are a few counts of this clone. CDR3 sequence (DNA): TGCGCCAGCAGCTCCGGTTCTACTTCCACAGATACGCAGTATTTT. Translating it yields CASSSGSTSTDTQYF. This chain links TRBV4-1 with TRBJ2-3; D gene unclear. With 5 bases removed from V and 2 bases from J, the gap between germline ends came to 14 bases. CDR1 and CDR2 (germline): MGHRA, YSYEKL. The CDR3 has 15 amino acids.

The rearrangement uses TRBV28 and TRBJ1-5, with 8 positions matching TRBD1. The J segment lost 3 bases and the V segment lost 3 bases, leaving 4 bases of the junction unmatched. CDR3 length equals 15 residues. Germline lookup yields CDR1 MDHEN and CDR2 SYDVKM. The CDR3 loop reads CASSLGQAHNQPQHF. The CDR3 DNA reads TGTGCCAGCAGTTTGGGACAGGCGCACAATCAGCCCCAGCATTTT.

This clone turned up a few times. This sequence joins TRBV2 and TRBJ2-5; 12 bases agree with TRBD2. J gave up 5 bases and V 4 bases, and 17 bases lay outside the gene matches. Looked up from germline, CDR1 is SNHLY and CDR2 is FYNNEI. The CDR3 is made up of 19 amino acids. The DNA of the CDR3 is TGTGCCAGCAGTGGGTGGTCTAGCGGGAGGGTAGGAATCACGGAGACCCAGTACTTC. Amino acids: CASSGWSSGRVGITETQYF.

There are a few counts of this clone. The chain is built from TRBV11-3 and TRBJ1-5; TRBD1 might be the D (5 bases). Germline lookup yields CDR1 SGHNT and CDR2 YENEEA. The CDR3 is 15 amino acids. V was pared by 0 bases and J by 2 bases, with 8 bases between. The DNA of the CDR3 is TGTGCCAGCAGCTTAGAGCAGGGCCGCAATCAGCCCCAGCATTTT. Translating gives CASSLEQGRNQPQHF. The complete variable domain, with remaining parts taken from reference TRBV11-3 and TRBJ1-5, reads EAGVVQSPRYKIIEKKQPVAFWCNPISGHNTLYWYLQNLGQGPELLIRYENEEAVDDSQLPKDRFSAERLKGVDSTLKIQPAELGDSAVYLCASSLEQGRNQPQHFGDGTRLSIL.

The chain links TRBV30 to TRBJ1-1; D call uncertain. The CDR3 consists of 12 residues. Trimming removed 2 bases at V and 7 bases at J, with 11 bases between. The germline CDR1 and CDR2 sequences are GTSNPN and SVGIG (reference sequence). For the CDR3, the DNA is TGTGCCTGGAGTTTTAAGACGGGTGAAGCTTTCTTT. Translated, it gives CAWSFKTGEAFF.

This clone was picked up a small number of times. In DNA form, the CDR3 reads TGTGCCAGCAGCCGGACAGGGGGCGAGCAGTACTTC. This translates into CASSRTGGEQYF. The chain has TRBV6-8 and TRBJ2-7; 10 bases are a match to TRBD1. Germline V gene data show CDR1 as MNHGY and CDR2 as SAAAGT. The CDR3 runs 12 residues. Trimming at V came to 6 bases and at J to 6 bases, leaving 2 bases not matched to a gene.

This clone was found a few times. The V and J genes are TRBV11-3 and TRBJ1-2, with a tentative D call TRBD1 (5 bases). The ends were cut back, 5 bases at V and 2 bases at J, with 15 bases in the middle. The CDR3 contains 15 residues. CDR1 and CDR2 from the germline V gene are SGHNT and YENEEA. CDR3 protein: CASSTRGTGNYGYTF. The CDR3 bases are TGTGCCAGCAGCACCAGAGGGACGGGAAACTATGGCTACACCTTC.

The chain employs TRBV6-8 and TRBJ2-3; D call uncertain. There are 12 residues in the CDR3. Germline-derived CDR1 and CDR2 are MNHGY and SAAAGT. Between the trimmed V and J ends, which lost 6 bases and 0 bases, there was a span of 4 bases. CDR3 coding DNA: TGTGCCAGCAGAGGAAGCACAGATACGCAGTATTTT. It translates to CASRGSTDTQYF.

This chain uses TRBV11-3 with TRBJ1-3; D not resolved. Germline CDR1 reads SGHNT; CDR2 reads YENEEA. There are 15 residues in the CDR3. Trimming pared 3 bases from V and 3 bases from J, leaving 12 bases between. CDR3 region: CASSLGTSVGNTIYF. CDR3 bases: TGTGCCAGCAGCTTGGGCACCTCCGTTGGAAACACCATATATTTT.

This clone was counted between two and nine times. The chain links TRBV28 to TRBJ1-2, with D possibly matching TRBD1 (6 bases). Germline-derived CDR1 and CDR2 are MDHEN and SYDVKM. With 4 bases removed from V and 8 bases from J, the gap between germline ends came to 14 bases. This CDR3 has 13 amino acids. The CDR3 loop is CASSSYQGLGYTF. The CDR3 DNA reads TGTGCCAGCAGTTCGTACCAGGGGCTCGGCTACACCTTC.

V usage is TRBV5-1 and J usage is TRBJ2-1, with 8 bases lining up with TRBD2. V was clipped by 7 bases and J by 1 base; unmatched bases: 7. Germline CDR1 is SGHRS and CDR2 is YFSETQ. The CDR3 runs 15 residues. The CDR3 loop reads CASSTSGSSYNEQFF. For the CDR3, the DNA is TGCGCCAGCTCCACAAGCGGGAGTTCCTACAATGAGCAGTTCTTC.

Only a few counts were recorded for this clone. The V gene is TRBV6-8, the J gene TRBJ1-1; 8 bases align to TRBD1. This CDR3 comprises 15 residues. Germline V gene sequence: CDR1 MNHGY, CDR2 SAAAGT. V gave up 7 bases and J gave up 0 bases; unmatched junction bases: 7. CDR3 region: CASKGRQGLNTEAFF. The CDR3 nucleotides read TGTGCCAGCAAGGGTAGACAGGGGCTGAACACTGAAGCTTTCTTT.

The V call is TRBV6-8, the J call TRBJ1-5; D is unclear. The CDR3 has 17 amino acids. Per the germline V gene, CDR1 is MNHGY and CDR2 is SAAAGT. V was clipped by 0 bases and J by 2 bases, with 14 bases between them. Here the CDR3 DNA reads TGTGCCAGCAGTTACTCGGCGCGCGGATCAGGCAATCAGCCCCAGCATTTT. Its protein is CASSYSARGSGNQPQHF.

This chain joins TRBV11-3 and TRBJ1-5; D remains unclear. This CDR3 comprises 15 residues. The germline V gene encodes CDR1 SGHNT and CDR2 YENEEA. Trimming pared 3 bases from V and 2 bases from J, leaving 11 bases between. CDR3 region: CASSFQGFGNQPQHF. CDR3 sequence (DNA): TGTGCCAGCAGCTTTCAAGGTTTTGGCAATCAGCCCCAGCATTTT.

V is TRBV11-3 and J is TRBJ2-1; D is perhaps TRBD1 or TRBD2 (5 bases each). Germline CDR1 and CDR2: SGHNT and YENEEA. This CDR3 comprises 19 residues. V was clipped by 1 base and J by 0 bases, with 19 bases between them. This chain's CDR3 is CASSLGRGYGASSYNEQFF. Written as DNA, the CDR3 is TGTGCCAGCAGCTTAGGAAGAGGGTACGGGGCAAGCTCCTACAATGAGCAGTTCTTC.

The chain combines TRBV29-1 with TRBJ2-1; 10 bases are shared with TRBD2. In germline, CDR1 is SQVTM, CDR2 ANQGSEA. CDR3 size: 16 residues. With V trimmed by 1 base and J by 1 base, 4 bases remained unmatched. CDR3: CSVEGGLALSYNEQFF. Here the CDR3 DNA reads TGCAGCGTTGAAGGGGGACTAGCGTTATCCTACAATGAGCAGTTCTTC.

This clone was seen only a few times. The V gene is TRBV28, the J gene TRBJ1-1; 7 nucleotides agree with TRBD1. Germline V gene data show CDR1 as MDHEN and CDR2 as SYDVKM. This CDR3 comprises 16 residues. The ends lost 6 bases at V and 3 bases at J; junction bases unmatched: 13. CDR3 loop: CASSALLGQGDTEAFF. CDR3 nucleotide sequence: TGTGCCAGCAGCGCCCTCCTGGGCCAGGGGGACACTGAAGCTTTCTTT.

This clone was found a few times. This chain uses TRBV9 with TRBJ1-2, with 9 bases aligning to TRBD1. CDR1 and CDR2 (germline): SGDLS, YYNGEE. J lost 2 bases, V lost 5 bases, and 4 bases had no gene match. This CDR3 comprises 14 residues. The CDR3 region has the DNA TGTGCCAGCAGTACACAGGGGGCAAACTATGGCTACACCTTC. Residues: CASSTQGANYGYTF.

This CDR3 reads CSVQTGQSPWGTEAFF. The CDR3 region has the DNA TGCAGCGTCCAAACCGGACAGTCACCTTGGGGCACTGAAGCTTTCTTT. The genes are TRBV29-1 and TRBJ1-1; TRBD1 might be the D (6 bases). Trimming cost V 6 bases and J 4 bases, with 24 bases left between them. CDR1 and CDR2 from the germline V gene are SQVTM and ANQGSEA. The CDR3 spans 16 residues.